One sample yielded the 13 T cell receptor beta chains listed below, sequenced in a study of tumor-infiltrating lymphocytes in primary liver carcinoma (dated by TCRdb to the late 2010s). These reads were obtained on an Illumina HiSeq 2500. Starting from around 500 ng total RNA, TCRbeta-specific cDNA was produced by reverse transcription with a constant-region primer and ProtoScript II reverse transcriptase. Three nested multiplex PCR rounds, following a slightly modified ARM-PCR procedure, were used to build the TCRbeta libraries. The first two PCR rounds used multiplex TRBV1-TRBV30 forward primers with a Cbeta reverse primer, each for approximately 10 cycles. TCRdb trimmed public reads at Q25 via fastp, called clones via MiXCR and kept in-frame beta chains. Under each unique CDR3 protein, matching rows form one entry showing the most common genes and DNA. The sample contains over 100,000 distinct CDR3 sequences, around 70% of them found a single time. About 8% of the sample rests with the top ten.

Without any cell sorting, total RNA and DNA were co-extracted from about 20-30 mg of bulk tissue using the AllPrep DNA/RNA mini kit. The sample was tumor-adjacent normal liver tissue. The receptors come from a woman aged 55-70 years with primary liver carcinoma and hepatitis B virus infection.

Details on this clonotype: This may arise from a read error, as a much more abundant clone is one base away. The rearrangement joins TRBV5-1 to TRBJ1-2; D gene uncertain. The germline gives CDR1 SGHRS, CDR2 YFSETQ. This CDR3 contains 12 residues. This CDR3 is CVSSVGTGGYTF. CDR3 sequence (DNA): TGCGTCAGCAGCGTAGGAACGGGAGGCTACACCTTC. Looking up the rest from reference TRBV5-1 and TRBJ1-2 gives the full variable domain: KAGVTQTPRYLIKTRGQQVTLSCSPISGHRSVSWYQQTPGQGLQFLFEYFSETQRNKGNFPGRFSGRQFSNSRSEMNVSTLELGDSALYLCVSSVGTGGYTFGSGTRLTVV.

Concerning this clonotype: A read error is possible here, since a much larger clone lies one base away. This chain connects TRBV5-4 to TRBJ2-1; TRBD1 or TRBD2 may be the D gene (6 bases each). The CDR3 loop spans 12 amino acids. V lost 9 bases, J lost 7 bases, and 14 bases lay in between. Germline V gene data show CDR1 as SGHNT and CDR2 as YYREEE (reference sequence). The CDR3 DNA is TGTGCCAACACCCTAGGGGGGAATGAGCAGTTCTTC. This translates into CANTLGGNEQFF.

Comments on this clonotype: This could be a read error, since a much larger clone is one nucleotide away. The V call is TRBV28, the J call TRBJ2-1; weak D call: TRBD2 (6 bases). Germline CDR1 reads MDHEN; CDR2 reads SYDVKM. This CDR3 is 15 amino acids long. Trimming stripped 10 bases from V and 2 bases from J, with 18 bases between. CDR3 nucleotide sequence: TGTGCCACCAACCCCCCGGGGGACGCCTACAATGAGCAGTTCTTC. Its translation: CATNPPGDAYNEQFF.

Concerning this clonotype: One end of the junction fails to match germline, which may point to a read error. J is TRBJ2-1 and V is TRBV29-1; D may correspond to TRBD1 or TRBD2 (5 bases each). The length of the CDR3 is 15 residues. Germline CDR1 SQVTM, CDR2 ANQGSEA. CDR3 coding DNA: TGCTGTGCTACCGGACGGGACCCGTCCTACAATGGGCAGTTCTTC. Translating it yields CCATGRDPSYNGQFF.

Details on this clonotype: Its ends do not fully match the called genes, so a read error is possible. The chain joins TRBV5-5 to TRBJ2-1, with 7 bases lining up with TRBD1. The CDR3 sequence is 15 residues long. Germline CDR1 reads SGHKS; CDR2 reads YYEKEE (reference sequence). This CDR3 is CASSLKGASGNERFF. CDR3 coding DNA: TGTGCCAGCAGCTTGAAGGGGGCTTCAGGTAATGAGCGGTTCTTC.

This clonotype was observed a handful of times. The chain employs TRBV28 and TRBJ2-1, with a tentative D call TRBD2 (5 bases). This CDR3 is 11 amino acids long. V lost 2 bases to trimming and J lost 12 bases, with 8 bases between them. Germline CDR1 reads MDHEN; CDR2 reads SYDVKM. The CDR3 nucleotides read TGTGCCAGCAGTTTAACCAGCGGGCAGTTCTTC. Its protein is CASSLTSGQFF.

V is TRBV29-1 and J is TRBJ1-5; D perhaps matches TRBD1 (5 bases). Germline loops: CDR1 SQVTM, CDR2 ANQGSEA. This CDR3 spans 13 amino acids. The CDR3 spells CVVLVSGGQPQHF. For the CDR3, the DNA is TGCGTCGTCTTAGTTTCTGGGGGTCAGCCCCAGCATTTT.

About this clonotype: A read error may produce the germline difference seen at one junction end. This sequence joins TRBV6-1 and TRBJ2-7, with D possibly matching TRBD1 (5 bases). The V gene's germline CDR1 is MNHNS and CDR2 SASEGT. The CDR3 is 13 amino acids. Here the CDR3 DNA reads TGTGCGAGCAGTGAAGGGGATGACTACGAGCAGTACTTC. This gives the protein CASSEGDDYEQYF.

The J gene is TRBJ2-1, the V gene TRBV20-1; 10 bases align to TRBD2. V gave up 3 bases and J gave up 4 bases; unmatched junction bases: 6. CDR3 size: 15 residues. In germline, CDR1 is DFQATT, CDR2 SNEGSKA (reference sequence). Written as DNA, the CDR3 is TGCAGTGCTAGGAAGGGACTAGCGACATACAATGAGCAGTTCTTC. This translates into CSARKGLATYNEQFF.

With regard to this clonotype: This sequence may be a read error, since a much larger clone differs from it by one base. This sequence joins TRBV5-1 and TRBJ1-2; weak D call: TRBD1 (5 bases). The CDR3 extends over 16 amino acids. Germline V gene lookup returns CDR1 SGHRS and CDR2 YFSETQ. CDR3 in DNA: TGCACCAGCAGCTTGGGACGAACGACATTTGGCTATGGCTACACCTTC. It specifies CTSSLGRTTFGYGYTF.

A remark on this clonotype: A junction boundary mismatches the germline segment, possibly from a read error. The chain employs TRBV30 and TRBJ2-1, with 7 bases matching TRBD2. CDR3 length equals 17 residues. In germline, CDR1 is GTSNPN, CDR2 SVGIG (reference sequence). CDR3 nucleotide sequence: TGTGCCTGGAGGGACCTTATCGGGAGGTTCTCCTACGATGAGCAGTTCTTC. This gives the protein CAWRDLIGRFSYDEQFF.

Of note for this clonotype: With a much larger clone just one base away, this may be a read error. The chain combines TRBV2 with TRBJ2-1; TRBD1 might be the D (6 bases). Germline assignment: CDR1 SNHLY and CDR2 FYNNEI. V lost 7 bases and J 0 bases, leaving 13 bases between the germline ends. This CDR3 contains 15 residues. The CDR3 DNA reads TGTGCCAGCACCTTGGACAGTAGCTCCTACAATGAGCAGTTCTTC. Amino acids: CASTLDSSSYNEQFF.

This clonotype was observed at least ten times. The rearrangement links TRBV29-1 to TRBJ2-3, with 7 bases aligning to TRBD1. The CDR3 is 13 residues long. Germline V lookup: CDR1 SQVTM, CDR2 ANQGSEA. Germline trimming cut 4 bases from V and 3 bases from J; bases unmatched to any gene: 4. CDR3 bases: TGCAGCGTTGGAGGGGGCGTGACAGATACGCAGTATTTT. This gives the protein CSVGGGVTDTQYF.